The present TCR beta chain was sequenced within a study of liver allograft versus peripheral blood T cells. About the study: Transplanted livers and recipients' peripheral blood had their T cell receptor repertoires compared. Study conclusions and caveats: Intragraft T cell receptor repertoires of liver allografts were reportedly distinct from those in peripheral blood.

Between the trimmed V and J ends, which lost 1 base and 7 bases, there was a span of 10 bases. Germline CDR1 reads LNHNV; CDR2 reads YYDKDF (reference sequence). The CDR3 runs 13 residues. Each CDR3 protein gets one entry after TCRdb re-called the reads with MiXCR. The sample shows some 10,000 distinct CDR3 sequences, 20% to 25% of them seen only once. This clonotype occurred many times. The antigen remains unidentified. This clonotype was obtained from a human patient who had a liver transplant. The T cells may partly be graft donor cells. V and J are TRBV15 and TRBJ1-1, with D possibly being TRBD1 (6 bases). The CDR3 protein is CATSRVGAVEAFF. The CDR3, as DNA: TGTGCCACCAGCAGAGTGGGGGCGGTTGAAGCTTTCTTT.